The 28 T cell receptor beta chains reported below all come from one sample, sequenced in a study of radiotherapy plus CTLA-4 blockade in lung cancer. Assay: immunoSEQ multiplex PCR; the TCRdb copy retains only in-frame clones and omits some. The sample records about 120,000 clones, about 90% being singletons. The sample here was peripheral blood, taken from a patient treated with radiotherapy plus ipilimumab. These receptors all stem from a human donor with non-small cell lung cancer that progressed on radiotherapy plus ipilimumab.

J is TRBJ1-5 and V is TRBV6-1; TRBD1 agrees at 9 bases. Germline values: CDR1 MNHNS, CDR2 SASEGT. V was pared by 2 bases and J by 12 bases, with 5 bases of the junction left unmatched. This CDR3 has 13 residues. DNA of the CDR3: TGTGCCAGCAGTGAAATTAGGGACAGGGTCCAGCATTTT. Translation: CASSEIRDRVQHF.

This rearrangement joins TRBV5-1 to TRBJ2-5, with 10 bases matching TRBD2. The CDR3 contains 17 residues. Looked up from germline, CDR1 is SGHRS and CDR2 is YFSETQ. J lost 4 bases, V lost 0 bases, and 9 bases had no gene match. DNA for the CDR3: TGCGCCAGCAGCTTGGGTCTAGCGGGAGTACGCGGAGAGACCCAGTACTTC. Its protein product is CASSLGLAGVRGETQYF.

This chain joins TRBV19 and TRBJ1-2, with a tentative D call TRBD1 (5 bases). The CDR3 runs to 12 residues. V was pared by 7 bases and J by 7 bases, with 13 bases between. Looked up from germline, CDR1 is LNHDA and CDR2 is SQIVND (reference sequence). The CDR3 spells CASNAGLGGYTF. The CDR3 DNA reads TGTGCCAGTAATGCGGGGCTGGGTGGCTACACCTTC. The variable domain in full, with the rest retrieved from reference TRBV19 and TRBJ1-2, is DGGITQSPKYLFRKEGQNVTLSCEQNLNHDAMYWYRQDPGQGLRLIYYSQIVNDFQKGDIAEGYSVSREKKESFPLTVTSAQKNPTAFYLCASNAGLGGYTFGSGTRLTVV.

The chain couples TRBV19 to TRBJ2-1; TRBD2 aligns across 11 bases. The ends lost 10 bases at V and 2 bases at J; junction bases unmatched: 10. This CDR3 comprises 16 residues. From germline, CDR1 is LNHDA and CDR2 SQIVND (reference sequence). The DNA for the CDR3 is TGTGCCACAGTAGGGACTAGCGGAGAGACCTACAATGAGCAGTTCTTC. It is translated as CATVGTSGETYNEQFF.

CDR3 in DNA: TGTGCCAGCAGCTCGGGACTAGCGCATGGCGAGCAGTACTTC. Its protein product is CASSSGLAHGEQYF. The chain employs TRBV5-4 and TRBJ2-7; 10 bases line up with TRBD2. The V segment lost 3 bases and the J segment 6 bases; nucleotides outside the gene matches: 6. Germline CDR1 SGHNT, CDR2 YYREEE (reference sequence). The CDR3 is made up of 14 amino acids. The complete variable domain, with remaining parts taken from reference TRBV5-4 and TRBJ2-7, reads ETGVTQSPTHLIKTRGQQVTLRCSSQSGHNTVSWYQQALGQGPQFIFQYYREEENGRGNFPPRFSGLQFPNYSSELNVNALELDDSALYLCASSSGLAHGEQYFGPGTRLTVT.

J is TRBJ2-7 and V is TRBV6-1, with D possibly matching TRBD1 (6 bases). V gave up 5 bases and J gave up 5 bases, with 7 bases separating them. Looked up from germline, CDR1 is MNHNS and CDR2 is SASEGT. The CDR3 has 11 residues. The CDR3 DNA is TGTGCCAGCAGTCGACAGGACGAGCAGTACTTC. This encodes CASSRQDEQYF.

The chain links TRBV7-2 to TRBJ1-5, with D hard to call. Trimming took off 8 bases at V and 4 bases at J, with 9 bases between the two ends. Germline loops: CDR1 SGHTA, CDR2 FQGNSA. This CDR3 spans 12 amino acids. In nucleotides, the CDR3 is TGTGCCAGCTCCGACCCAAATCAGCCCCAGCATTTT. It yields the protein CASSDPNQPQHF.

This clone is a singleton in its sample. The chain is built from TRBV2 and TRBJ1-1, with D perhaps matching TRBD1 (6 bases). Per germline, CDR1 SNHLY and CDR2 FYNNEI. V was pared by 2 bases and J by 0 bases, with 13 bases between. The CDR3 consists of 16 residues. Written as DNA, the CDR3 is TGTGCCAGCAGTGAAACGGGGGCCGGTTTGAACACTGAAGCTTTCTTT. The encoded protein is CASSETGAGLNTEAFF.

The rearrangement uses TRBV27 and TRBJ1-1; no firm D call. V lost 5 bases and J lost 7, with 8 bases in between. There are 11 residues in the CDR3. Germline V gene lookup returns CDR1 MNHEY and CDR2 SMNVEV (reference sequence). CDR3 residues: CASSNRGEAFF. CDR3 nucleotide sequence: TGTGCCAGCAGTAACCGGGGTGAAGCTTTCTTT.

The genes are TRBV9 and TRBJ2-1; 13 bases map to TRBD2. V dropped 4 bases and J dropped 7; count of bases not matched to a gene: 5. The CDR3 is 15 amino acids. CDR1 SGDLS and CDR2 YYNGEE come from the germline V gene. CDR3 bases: TGTGCCAGCAGCCCAACTAGCGGGAGGGCTAATGAGCAGTTCTTC. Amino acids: CASSPTSGRANEQFF. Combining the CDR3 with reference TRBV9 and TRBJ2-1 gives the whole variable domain DSGVTQTPKHLITATGQRVTLRCSPRSGDLSVYWYQQSLDQGLQFLIQYYNGEERAKGNILERFSAQQFPDLHSELNLSSLELGDSALYFCASSPTSGRANEQFFGPGTRLTVL.

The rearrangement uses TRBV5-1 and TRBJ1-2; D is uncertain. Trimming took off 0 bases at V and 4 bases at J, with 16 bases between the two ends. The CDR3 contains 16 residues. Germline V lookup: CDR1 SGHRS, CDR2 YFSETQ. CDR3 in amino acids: CASSLGPSRYVYGYTF. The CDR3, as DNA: TGCGCCAGCAGCTTGGGCCCCTCCCGGTATGTCTATGGCTACACCTTC.

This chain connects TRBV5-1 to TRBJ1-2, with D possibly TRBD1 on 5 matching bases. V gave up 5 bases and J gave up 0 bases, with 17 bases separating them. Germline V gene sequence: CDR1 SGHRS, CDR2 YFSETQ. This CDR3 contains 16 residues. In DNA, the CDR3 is TGCGCCAGCAGTCGCGACGGGGGAATCTCTAACTATGGCTACACCTTC. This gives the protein CASSRDGGISNYGYTF.

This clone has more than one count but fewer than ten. CDR3 nucleotide sequence: TGTGCCAGCTCCGGGACAGGGGGCCGCAATCAGCCCCAGCATTTT. Its translation: CASSGTGGRNQPQHF. This chain uses TRBV6-1 with TRBJ1-5, with TRBD1 matching 12 bases. The ends lost 8 bases at V and 2 bases at J; junction bases unmatched: 4. Germline V CDR1 and CDR2: MNHNS, SASEGT. The CDR3 totals 15 residues.

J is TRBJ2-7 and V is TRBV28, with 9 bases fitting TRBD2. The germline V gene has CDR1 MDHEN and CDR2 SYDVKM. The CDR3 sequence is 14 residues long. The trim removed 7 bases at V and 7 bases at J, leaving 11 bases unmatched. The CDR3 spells CASTFIAGAGEQYF. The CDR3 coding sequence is TGTGCCAGCACCTTTATAGCGGGAGCGGGTGAGCAGTACTTC.

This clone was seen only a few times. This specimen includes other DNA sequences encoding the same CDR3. The chain's CDR3 is CASSERGNQPQHF. CDR3 nucleotides: TGTGCCAGCAGTGAAAGGGGAAACCAGCCCCAGCATTTT. The chain uses TRBV6-1 and TRBJ1-5, with D maybe TRBD1 (5 bases). V dropped 2 bases and J dropped 7 bases, with 9 bases sitting between them. There are 13 residues in the CDR3. Germline V CDR1 and CDR2: MNHNS, SASEGT.

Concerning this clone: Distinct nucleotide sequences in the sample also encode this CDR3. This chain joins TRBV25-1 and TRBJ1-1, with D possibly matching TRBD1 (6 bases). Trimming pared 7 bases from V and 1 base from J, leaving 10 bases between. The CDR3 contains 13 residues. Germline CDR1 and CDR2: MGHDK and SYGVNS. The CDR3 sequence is CASKRGGNTEAFF. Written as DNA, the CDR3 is TGTGCCAGCAAAAGGGGGGGGAACACTGAAGCTTTCTTT.

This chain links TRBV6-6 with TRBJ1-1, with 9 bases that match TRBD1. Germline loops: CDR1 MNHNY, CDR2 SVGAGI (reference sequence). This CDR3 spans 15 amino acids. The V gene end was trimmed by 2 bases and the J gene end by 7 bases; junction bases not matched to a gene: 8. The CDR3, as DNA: TGTGCCAGCAGTTACCCCCAGGACAGGGGAGTTGAAGCTTTCTTT. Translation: CASSYPQDRGVEAFF.

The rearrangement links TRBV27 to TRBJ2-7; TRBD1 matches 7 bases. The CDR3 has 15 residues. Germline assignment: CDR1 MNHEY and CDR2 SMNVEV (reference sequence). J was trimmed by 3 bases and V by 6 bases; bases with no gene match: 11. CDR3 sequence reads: CASSPDRRGYYEQYF. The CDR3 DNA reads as TGTGCCAGCAGCCCGGACAGGAGAGGTTACTACGAGCAGTACTTC.

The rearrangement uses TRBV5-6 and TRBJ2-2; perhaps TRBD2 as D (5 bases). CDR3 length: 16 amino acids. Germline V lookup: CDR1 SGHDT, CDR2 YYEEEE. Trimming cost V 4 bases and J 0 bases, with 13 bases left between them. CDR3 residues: CASSLEGLTNTGELFF. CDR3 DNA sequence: TGTGCCAGCAGCCTAGAGGGTTTGACGAACACCGGGGAGCTGTTTTTT. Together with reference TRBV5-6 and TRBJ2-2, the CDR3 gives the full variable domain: DAGVTQSPTHLIKTRGQQVTLRCSPKSGHDTVSWYQQALGQGPQFIFQYYEEEERQRGNFPDRFSGHQFPNYSSELNVNALLLGDSALYLCASSLEGLTNTGELFFGEGSRLTVL.

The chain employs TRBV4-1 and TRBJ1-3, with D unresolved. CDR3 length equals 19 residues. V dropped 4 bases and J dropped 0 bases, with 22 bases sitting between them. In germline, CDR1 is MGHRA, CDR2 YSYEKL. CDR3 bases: TGCGCCAGCAGCCTTACGATGCCGGCCGGAGCCCTCTCTGGAAACACCATATATTTT. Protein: CASSLTMPAGALSGNTIYF.

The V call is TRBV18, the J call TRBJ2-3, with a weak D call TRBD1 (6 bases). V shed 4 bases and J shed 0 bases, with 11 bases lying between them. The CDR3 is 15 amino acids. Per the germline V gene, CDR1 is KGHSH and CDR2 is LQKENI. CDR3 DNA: TGTGCCAGCTCACAATCCACAGGGAGCACAGATACGCAGTATTTT. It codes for CASSQSTGSTDTQYF.

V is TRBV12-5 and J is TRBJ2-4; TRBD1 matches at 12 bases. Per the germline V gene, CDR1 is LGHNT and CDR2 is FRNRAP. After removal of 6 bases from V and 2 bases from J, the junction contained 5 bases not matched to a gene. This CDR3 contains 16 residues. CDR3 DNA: TGTGCTAGTGGCCAGGGACAGGGGGCTTCCAAAAACATTCAGTACTTC. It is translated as CASGQGQGASKNIQYF.

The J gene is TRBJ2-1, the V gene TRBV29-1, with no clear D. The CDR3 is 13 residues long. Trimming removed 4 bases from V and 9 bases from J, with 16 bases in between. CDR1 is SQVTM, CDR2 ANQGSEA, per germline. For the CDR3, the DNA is TGCAGCGTTGGCGGCCCCGGATTGGGTGAGCAGTTCTTC. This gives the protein CSVGGPGLGEQFF.

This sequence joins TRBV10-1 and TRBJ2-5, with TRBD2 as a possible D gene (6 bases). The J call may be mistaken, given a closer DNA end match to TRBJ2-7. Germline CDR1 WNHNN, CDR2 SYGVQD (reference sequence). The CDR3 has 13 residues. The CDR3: CASSPGVAYEQYF. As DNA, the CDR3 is TGCGCCAGCAGCCCGGGGGTGGCCTACGAGCAGTACTTC.

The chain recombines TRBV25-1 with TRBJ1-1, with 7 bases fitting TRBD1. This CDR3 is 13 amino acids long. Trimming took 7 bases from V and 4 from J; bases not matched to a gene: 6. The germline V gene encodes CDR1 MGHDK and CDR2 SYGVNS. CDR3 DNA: TGTGCCAGCATAGTCGCAGGGGGCACTGAAGCTTTCTTT. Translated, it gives CASIVAGGTEAFF.

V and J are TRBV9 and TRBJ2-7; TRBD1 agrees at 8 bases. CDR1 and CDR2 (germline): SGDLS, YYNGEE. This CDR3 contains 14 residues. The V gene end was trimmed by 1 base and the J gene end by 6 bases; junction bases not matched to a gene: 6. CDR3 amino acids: CASSVFGQGTEQYF. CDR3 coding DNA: TGTGCCAGCAGCGTATTCGGACAGGGAACCGAGCAGTACTTC.

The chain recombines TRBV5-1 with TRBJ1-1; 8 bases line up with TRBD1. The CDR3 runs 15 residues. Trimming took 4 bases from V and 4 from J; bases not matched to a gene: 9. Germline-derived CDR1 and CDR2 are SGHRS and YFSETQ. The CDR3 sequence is CASSRQGTGGTEAFF. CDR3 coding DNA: TGCGCCAGCAGCCGACAGGGGACCGGGGGCACTGAAGCTTTCTTT.

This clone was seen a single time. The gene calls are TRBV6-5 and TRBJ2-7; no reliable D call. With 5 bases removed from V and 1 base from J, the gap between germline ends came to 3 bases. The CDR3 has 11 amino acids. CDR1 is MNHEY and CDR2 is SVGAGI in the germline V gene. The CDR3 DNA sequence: TGTGCCAGCAGTAATTCCTACGAGCAGTACTTC. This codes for CASSNSYEQYF.